Listed below are T cell receptor beta chains from one sample, sequenced in a study of shared clonotypes between healthy human individuals. The data were produced by immunoSEQ multiplex PCR, yet TCRdb's version contains in-frame clones alone and is incomplete. This sample has around 440,000 clones, with about 74% found just once. Material: PBMCs. The receptors were gathered from a woman in her forties in good health. Some clones in this sample may be carry-over from other donors' samples. Both conserved end residues are part of each CDR3. Each record gives: V gene, CDR3 length, D gene, clone size, J gene, CDR3 protein, CDR3 DNA. A D gene is named only where the DNA matches it firmly. A clone size is listed for some rows: how often the clone was seen (once, few, many), or a class if it is expanded.

TRBV4-1	16	NA	NA	TRBJ1-5	CASSQGEGGVNQPQHF	TGCGCCAGCAGCCAAGGCGAGGGAGGGGTCAATCAGCCCCAGCATTTT
TRBV29-1	13	NA	NA	TRBJ1-1	CSVVETGNSEAFF	TGCAGCGTTGTCGAAACAGGGAATAGTGAAGCTTTCTTT
TRBV19	13	NA	NA	TRBJ2-3	CASSGLNADTQYF	TGTGCCAGTAGCGGGCTGAATGCAGATACGCAGTATTTT
TRBV6-5	14	TRBD2	NA	TRBJ2-7	CASFPLAGTYEQYF	TGTGCCAGCTTTCCCCTAGCGGGGACCTACGAGCAGTACTTC
TRBV5-5	16	TRBD2	NA	TRBJ2-2	CASSPQRDANTGELFF	TGTGCCAGCAGCCCCCAGCGGGACGCGAACACCGGGGAGCTGTTTTTT
TRBV2	15	NA	NA	TRBJ1-4	CASSFQGWTNEKLFF	TGTGCCAGCAGTTTTCAAGGGTGGACTAATGAAAAACTGTTTTTT
TRBV30	12	NA	few	TRBJ1-2	CAWSIQTGGYTF	TGTGCCTGGAGTATTCAAACTGGTGGCTACACCTTC
TRBV6-5	15	TRBD1	many	TRBJ2-1	CASGQGLGSYNEQFF	TGTGCCAGCGGACAGGGGCTAGGGTCCTACAATGAGCAGTTCTTC
TRBV9	15	NA	NA	TRBJ2-3	CASSHLAPSTDTQYF	TGTGCCAGCAGCCACCTAGCGCCAAGCACAGATACGCAGTATTTT
TRBV7-2	13	NA	NA	TRBJ2-5	CASSPRYQETQYF	TGTGCCAGCAGCCCCCGGTACCAAGAGACCCAGTACTTC
TRBV30	11	NA	NA	TRBJ2-7	CAWSANYEQYF	TGTGCCTGGAGCGCGAACTACGAGCAGTACTTC
TRBV19	16	TRBD2	NA	TRBJ2-2	CATTGRTTDFTGELFF	TGTGCCACCACCGGGAGGACTACGGATTTCACCGGGGAGCTGTTTTTT
TRBV6-1	16	NA	NA	TRBJ2-7	CASSEATGGGASEQYF	TGTGCCAGCAGTGAAGCGACGGGCGGCGGGGCCAGCGAGCAGTACTTC
TRBV9	14	NA	NA	TRBJ2-7	CASSPWTESEEQYF	TGTGCCAGCAGCCCTTGGACAGAGTCGGAAGAGCAGTACTTC
TRBV27	15	NA	NA	TRBJ2-7	CASSWDSGGLGEQYF	TGTGCCAGCAGCTGGGACTCCGGGGGACTGGGCGAGCAGTACTTC
TRBV10-3	14	TRBD1	NA	TRBJ2-7	CAIRGTGVIYEQYF	TGTGCCATTCGCGGGACAGGGGTAATCTACGAGCAGTACTTC
TRBV2	13	NA	NA	TRBJ2-7	CASSGTERSEQYF	TGTGCCAGCAGCGGGACTGAACGCTCCGAGCAGTACTTC
TRBV5-1	21	TRBD2	NA	TRBJ2-3	CASSLSTDGLAGVKVTDTQYF	TGCGCCAGCAGCTTGTCGACCGATGGACTAGCGGGAGTTAAGGTGACAGATACGCAGTATTTT
TRBV10-2	13	NA	NA	TRBJ2-5	CASSVTGVGTQYF	TGCGCCAGCAGCGTCACCGGGGTTGGGACCCAGTACTTC
TRBV6-1	12	NA	NA	TRBJ2-7	CASSDGTYEQYF	TGTGCCAGCAGTGACGGAACCTACGAGCAGTACTTC
TRBV7-2	14	NA	NA	TRBJ2-2	CASSPSPNTGELFF	TGTGCCAGCAGTCCTTCACCGAACACCGGGGAGCTGTTTTTT
TRBV29-1	13	NA	NA	TRBJ2-1	CSVGPGEYNEQFF	TGCAGCGTTGGCCCGGGGGAATACAATGAGCAGTTCTTC
TRBV28	13	NA	NA	TRBJ2-7	CASSSRTTYEQYF	TGTGCCAGCAGTTCGCGTACAACCTACGAGCAGTACTTC
TRBV28	15	NA	NA	TRBJ1-5	CASSLRGTGNQPQHF	TGTGCCAGCAGTTTAAGGGGAACGGGCAATCAGCCCCAGCATTTT
TRBV9	14	NA	once	TRBJ2-7	CASSVGGTGGEQYF	TGTGCCAGCAGCGTAGGCGGGACGGGTGGCGAGCAGTACTTC
TRBV6-5	15	NA	NA	TRBJ1-2	CASSYGRGRSYGYTF	TGTGCCAGCAGTTACGGCAGGGGCCGATCTTATGGCTACACCTTC
TRBV4-1	15	TRBD2	NA	TRBJ2-1	CASSQWTSGSLEQFF	TGCGCCAGCAGCCAGTGGACTAGCGGGAGTCTTGAGCAGTTCTTC
TRBV4-1	15	NA	NA	TRBJ2-7	CASSQVTQGSYEQYF	TGCGCCAGCAGCCAAGTTACCCAGGGCTCCTACGAGCAGTACTTC
TRBV11-2	15	TRBD2	few	TRBJ2-2	CASSQGTTRSGELFF	TGTGCCAGCAGCCAAGGGACTACAAGAAGTGGGGAGCTGTTTTTT
TRBV9	15	TRBD2	NA	TRBJ2-1	CASSVGTSVYNEQFF	TGTGCCAGCAGCGTAGGGACTAGCGTCTACAATGAGCAGTTCTTC
TRBV7-3	14	NA	NA	TRBJ2-6	CASSTQAGANVLTF	TGTGCCAGCAGTACCCAGGCTGGGGCCAACGTCCTGACTTTC